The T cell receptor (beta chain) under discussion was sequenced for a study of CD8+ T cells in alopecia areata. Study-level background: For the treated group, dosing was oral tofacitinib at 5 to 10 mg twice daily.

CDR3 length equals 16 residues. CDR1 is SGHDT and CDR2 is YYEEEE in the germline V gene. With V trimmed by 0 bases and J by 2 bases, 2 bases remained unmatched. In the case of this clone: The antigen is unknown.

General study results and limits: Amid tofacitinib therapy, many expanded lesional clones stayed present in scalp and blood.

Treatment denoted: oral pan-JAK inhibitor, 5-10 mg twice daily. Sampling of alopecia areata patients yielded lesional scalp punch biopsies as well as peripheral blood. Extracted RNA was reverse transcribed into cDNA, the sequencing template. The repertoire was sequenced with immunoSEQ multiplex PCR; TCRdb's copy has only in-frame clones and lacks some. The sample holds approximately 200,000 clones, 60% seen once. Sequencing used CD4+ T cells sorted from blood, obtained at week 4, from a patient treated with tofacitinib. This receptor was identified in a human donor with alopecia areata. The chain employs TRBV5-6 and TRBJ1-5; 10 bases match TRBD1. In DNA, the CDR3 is TGTGCCAGCAGCTTGGGGGACAGGGGAGGCAATCAGCCCCAGCATTTT. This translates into CASSLGDRGGNQPQHF.